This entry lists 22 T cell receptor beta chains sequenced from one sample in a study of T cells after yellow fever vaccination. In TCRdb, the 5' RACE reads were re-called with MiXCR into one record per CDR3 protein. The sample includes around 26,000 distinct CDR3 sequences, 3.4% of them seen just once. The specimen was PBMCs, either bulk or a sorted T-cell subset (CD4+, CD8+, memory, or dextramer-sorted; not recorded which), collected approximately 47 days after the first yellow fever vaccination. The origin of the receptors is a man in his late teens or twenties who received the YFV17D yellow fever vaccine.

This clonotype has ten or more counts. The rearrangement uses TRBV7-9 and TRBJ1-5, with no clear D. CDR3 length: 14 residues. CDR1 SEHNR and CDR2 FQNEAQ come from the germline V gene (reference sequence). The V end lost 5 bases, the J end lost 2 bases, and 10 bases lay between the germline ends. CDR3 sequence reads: CASSTAGGNQPQHF. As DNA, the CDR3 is TGTGCCAGCAGCACCGCGGGCGGCAATCAGCCCCAGCATTTT.

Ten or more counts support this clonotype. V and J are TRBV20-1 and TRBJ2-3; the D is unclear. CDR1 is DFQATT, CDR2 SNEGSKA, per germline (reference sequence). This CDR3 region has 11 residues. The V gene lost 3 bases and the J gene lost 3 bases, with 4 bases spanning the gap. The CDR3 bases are TGCAGTGCTAGTAAGACAGATACGCAGTATTTT. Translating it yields CSASKTDTQYF.

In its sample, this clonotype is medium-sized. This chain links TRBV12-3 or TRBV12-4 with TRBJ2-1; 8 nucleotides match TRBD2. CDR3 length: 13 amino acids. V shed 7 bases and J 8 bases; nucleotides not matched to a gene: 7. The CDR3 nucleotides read TGTGCCAGCAATCCGGGACTAGTCGATGAGCAGTTCTTC. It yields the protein CASNPGLVDEQFF.

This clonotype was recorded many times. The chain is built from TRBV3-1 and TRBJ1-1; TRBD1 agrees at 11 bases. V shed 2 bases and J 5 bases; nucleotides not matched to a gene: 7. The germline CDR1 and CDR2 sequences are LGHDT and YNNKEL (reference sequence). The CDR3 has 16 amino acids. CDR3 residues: CASSQPPGQGGTEAFF. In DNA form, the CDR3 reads TGTGCCAGCAGCCAACCTCCGGGACAGGGGGGAACTGAAGCTTTCTTT.

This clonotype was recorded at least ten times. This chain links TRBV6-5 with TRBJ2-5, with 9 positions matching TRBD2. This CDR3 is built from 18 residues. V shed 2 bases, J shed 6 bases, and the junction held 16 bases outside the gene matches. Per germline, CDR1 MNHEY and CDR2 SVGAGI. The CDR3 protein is CASSYESAPSGVGKTQYF. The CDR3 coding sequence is TGTGCCAGCAGTTACGAGTCAGCCCCTAGCGGGGTGGGGAAGACCCAGTACTTC.

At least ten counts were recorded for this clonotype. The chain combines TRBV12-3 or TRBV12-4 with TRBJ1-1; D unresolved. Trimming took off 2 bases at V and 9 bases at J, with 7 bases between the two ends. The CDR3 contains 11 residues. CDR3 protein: CASSLLGQAFF. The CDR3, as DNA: TGTGCCAGCAGTTTATTAGGTCAAGCTTTCTTT.

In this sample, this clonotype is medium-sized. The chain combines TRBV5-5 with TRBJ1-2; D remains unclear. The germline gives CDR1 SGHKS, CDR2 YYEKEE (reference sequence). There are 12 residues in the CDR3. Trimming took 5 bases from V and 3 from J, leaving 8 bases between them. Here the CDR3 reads CASSRTDYGYTF. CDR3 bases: TGTGCCAGCAGTCGGACGGACTATGGCTACACCTTC. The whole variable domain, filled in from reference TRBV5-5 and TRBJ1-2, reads DAGVTQSPTHLIKTRGQQVTLRCSPISGHKSVSWYQQVLGQGPQFIFQYYEKEERGRGNFPDRFSARQFPNYSSELNVNALLLGDSALYLCASSRTDYGYTFGSGTRLTVV.

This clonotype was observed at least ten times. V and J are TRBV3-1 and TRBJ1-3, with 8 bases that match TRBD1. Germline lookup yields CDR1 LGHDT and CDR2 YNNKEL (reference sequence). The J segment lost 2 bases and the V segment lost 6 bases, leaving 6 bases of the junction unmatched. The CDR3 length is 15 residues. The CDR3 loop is CASSLTGDAGNTIYF. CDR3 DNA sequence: TGTGCCAGCAGTCTGACAGGGGACGCTGGAAACACCATATATTTT.

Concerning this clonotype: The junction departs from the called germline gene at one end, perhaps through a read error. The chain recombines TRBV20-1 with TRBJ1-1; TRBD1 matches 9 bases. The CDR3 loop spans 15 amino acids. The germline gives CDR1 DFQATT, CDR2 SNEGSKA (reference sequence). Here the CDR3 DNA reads TGCTGTGCTAGCGTAGCGGGACAGGGGAACACTGAAGCTTTCTTT. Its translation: CCASVAGQGNTEAFF.

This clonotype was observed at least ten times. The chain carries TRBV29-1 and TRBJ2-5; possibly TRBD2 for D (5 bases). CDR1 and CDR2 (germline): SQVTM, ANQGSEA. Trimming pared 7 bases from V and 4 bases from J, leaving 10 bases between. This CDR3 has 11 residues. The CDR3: CSGGERETQYF. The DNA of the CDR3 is TGCAGCGGGGGAGAGAGAGAGACCCAGTACTTC.

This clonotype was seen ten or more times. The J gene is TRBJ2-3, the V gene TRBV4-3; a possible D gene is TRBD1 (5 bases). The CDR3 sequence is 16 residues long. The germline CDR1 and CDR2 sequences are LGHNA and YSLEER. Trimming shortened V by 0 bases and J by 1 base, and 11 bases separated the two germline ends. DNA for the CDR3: TGCGCCAGCAGCCAAGATTGGCGACAGCGCACAGATACGCAGTATTTT. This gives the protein CASSQDWRQRTDTQYF.

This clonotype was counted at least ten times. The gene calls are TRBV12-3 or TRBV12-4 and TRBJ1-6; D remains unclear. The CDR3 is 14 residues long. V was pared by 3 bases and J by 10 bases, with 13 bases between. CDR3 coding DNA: TGTGCCAGCAGTTTTGACGGCAGAGGCTCACCCCTCCACTTT. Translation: CASSFDGRGSPLHF.

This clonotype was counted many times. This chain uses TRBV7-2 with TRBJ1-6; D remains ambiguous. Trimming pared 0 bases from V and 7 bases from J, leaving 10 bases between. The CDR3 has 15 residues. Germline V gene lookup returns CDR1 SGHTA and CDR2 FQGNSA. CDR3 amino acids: CASSLAGRANSPLHF. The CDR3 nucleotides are TGTGCCAGCAGCTTAGCGGGGAGAGCAAATTCACCCCTCCACTTT.

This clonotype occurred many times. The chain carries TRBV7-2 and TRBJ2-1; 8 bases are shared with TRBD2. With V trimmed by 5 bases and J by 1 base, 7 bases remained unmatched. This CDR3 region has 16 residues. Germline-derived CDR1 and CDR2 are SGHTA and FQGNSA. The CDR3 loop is CASSAGRVESYNEQFF. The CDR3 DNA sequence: TGTGCCAGCAGCGCCGGGAGGGTCGAATCCTACAATGAGCAGTTCTTC.

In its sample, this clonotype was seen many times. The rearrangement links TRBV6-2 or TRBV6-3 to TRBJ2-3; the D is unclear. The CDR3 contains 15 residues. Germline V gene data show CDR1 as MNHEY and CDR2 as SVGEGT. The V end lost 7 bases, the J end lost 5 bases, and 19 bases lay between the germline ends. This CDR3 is CASTNGRIFGDTQYF. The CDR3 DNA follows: TGTGCCAGCACCAACGGGCGGATTTTCGGAGATACGCAGTATTTT.

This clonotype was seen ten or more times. The DNA for the CDR3 is TGTGCCAGCAGCCCCTTTAGTAGCGGGGAGCTGTTTTTT. This gives the protein CASSPFSSGELFF. The chain is built from TRBV7-2 and TRBJ2-2; D is ambiguous. In germline, CDR1 is SGHTA, CDR2 FQGNSA. The CDR3 spans 13 residues. V lost 5 bases and J 7 bases, leaving 11 bases between the germline ends.

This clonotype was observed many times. The CDR3 DNA reads as TGCGCCAGCAGCCAAGGTCTCCAGGACTGGGGCGCGGAGACCCAGTACTTC. The encoded protein is CASSQGLQDWGAETQYF. This chain joins TRBV4-1 and TRBJ2-5, with D tentatively TRBD1 or TRBD2 (5 bases each). Trimming stripped 1 base from V and 5 bases from J, with 20 bases between. Germline V CDR1 and CDR2: MGHRA, YSYEKL. This CDR3 is 17 amino acids long.

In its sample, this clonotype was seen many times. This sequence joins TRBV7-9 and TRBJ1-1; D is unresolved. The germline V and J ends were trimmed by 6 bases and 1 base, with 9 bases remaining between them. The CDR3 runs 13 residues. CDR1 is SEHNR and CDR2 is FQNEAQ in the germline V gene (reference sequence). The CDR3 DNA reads TGTGCCAGCAGATGGGAACAGAACACTGAAGCTTTCTTT. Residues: CASRWEQNTEAFF.

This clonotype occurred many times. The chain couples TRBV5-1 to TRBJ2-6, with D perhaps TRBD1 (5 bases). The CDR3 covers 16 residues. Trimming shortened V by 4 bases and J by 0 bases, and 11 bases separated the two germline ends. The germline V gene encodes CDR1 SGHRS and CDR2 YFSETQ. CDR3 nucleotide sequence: TGCGCCAGCAGCCCAAGACAGAGCTCTGGGGCCAACGTCCTGACTTTC. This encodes CASSPRQSSGANVLTF.

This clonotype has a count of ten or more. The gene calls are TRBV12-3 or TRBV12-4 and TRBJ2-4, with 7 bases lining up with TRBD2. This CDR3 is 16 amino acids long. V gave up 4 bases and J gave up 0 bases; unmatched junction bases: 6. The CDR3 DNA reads TGTGCCAGCAGTTGGGGGGGTGGTTTAGCCAAAAACATTCAGTACTTC. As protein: CASSWGGGLAKNIQYF.

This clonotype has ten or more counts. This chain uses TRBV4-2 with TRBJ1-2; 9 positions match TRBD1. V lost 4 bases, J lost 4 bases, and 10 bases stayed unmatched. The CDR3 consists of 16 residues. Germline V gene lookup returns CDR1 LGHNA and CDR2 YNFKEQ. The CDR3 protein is CASSRQNRGRTYGYTF. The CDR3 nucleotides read TGTGCCAGCAGCCGCCAGAACAGGGGGCGGACCTATGGCTACACCTTC.

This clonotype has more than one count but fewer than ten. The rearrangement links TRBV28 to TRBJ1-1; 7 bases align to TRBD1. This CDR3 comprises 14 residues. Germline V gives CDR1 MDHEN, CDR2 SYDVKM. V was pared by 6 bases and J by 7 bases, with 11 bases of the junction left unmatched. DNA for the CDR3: TGTGCCAGCAGCCTGAAATACAGGGGAGGTGAAGCTTTCTTT. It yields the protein CASSLKYRGGEAFF.